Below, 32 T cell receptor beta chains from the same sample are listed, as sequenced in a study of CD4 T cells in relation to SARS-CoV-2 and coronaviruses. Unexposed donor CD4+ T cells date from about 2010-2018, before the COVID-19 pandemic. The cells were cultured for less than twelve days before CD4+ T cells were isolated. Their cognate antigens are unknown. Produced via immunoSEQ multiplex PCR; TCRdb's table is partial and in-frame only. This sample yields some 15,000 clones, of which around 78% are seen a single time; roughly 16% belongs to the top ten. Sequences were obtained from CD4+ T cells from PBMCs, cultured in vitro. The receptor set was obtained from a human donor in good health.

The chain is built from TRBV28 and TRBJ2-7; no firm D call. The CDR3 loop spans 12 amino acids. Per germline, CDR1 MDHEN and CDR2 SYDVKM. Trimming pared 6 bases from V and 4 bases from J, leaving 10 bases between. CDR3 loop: CASRGMGYEQYF. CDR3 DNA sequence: TGTGCCAGCAGGGGGATGGGGTACGAGCAGTACTTC.

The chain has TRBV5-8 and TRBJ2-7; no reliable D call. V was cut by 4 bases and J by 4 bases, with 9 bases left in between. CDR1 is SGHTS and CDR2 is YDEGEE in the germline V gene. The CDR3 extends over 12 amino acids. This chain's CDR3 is CASSPGRYEQYF. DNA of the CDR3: TGTGCCAGCAGCCCCGGGCGGTACGAGCAGTACTTC.

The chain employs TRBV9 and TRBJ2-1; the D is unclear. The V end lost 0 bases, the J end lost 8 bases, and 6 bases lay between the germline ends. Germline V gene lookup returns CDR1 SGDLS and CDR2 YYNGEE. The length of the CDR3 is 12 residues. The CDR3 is CASSVARDEQFF. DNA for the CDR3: TGTGCCAGCAGCGTAGCGAGAGATGAGCAGTTCTTC. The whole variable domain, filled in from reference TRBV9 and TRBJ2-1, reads DSGVTQTPKHLITATGQRVTLRCSPRSGDLSVYWYQQSLDQGLQFLIQYYNGEERAKGNILERFSAQQFPDLHSELNLSSLELGDSALYFCASSVARDEQFFGPGTRLTVL.

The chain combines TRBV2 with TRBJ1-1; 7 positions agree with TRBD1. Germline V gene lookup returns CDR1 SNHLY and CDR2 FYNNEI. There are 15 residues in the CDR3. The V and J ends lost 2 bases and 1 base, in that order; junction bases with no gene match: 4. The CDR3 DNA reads TGTGCCAGCAGTGAATACGCAGGGGGGAACACTGAAGCTTTCTTT. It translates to CASSEYAGGNTEAFF.

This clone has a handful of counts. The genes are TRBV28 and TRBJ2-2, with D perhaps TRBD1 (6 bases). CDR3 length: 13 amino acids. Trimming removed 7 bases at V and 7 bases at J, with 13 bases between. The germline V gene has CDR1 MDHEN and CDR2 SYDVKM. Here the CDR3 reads CASNTGTVGELFF. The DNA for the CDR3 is TGTGCCAGCAACACAGGGACCGTCGGGGAGCTGTTTTTT.

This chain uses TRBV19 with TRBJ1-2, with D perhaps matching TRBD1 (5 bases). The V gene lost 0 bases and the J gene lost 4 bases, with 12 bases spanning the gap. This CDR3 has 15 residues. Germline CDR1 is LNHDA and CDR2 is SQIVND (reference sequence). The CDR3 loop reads CASSIEPGDGYGYTF. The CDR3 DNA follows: TGTGCCAGTAGTATAGAACCGGGGGATGGCTATGGCTACACCTTC.

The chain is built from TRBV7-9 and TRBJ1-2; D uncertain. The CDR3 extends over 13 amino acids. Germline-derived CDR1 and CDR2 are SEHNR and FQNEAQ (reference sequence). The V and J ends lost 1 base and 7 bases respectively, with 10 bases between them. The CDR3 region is CASSLGTESGYTF. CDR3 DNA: TGTGCCAGCAGCTTAGGAACAGAAAGTGGCTACACCTTC.

Here the CDR3 reads CASSEGRIEKLFF. The DNA of the CDR3 is TGCGCCAGCAGTGAGGGCAGGATTGAAAAACTGTTTTTT. The genes are TRBV10-2 and TRBJ1-4; no firm D call. There are 13 residues in the CDR3. Germline V gene data show CDR1 as WSHSY and CDR2 as SAAADI. V was pared by 2 bases and J by 7 bases, with 8 bases between.

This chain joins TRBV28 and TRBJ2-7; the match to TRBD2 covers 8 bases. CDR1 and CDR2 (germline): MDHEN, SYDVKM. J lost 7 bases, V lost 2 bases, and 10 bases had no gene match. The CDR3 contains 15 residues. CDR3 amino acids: CASSLPLADTGEQYF. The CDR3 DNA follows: TGTGCCAGCAGTTTACCACTAGCGGATACGGGAGAGCAGTACTTC. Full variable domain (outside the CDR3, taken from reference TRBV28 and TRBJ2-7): DVKVTQSSRYLVKRTGEKVFLECVQDMDHENMFWYRQDPGLGLRLIYFSYDVKMKEKGDIPEGYSVSREKKERFSLILESASTNQTSMYLCASSLPLADTGEQYFGPGTRLTVT.

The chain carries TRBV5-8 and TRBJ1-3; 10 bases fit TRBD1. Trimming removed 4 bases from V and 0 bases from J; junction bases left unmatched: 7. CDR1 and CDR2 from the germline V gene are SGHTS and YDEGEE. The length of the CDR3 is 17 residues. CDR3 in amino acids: CASSLGQGVSSGNTIYF. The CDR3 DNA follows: TGTGCCAGCAGCCTTGGACAGGGGGTGAGCTCTGGAAACACCATATATTTT.

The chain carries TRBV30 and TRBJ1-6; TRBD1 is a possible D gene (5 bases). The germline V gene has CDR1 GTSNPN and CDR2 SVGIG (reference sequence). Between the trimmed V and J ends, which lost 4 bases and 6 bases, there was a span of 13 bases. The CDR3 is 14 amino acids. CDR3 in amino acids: CAWTQGQINSPLHF. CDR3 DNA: TGTGCCTGGACGCAGGGCCAAATTAATTCACCCCTCCACTTT.

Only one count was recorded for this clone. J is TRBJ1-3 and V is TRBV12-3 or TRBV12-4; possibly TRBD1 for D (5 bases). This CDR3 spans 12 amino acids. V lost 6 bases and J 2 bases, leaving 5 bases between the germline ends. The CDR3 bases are TGTGCCAGCAGGGGGCCTGGAAACACCATATATTTT. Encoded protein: CASRGPGNTIYF.

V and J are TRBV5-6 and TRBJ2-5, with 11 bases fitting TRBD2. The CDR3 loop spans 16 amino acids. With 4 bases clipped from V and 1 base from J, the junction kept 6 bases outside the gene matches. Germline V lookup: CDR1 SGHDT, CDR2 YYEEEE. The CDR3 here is CASSLGLAELQETQYF. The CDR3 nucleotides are TGTGCCAGCAGCCTGGGACTAGCGGAGCTCCAAGAGACCCAGTACTTC.

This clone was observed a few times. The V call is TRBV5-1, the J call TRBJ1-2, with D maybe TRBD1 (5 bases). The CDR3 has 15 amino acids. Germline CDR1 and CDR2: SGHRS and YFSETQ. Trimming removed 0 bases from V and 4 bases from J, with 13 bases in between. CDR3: CASSLGQPYAYGYTF. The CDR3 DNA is TGCGCCAGCAGCTTGGGACAGCCTTACGCCTATGGCTACACCTTC.

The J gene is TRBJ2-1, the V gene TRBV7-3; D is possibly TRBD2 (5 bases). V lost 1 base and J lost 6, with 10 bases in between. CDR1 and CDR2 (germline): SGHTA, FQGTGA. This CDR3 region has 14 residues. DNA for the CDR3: TGTGCCAGCAGCTTAAACTCGAGGGCCAATGAGCAGTTCTTC. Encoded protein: CASSLNSRANEQFF. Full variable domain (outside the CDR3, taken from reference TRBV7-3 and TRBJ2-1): GAGVSQTPSNKVTEKGKYVELRCDPISGHTALYWYRQSLGQGPEFLIYFQGTGAADDSGLPNDRFFAVRPEGSVSTLKIQRTERGDSAVYLCASSLNSRANEQFFGPGTRLTVL.

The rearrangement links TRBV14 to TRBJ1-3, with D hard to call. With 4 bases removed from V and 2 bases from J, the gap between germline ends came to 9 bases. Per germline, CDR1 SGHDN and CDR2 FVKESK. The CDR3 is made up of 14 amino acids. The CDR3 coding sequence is TGTGCCAGCAGCCCGCTAGGGCCTGGAAACACCATATATTTT. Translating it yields CASSPLGPGNTIYF.

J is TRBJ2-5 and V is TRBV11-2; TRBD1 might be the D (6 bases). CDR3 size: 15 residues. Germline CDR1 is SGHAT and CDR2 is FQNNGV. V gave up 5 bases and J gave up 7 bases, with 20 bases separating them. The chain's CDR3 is CASSVPRTDGATQYF. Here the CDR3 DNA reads TGTGCCAGCAGCGTCCCTAGGACAGACGGAGCGACCCAGTACTTC.

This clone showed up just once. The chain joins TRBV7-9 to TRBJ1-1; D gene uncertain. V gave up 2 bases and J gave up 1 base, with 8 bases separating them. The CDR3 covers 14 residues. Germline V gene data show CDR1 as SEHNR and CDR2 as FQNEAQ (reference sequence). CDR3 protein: CASSLLDRNTEAFF. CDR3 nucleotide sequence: TGTGCCAGCAGCTTACTTGACCGGAACACTGAAGCTTTCTTT.

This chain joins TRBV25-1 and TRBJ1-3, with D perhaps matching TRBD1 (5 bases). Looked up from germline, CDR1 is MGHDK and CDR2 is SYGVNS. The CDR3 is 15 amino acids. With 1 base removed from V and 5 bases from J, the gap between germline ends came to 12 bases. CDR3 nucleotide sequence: TGTGCCAGCAGTGAATTCGGGACGGCCCGAAACACCATATATTTT. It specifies CASSEFGTARNTIYF.

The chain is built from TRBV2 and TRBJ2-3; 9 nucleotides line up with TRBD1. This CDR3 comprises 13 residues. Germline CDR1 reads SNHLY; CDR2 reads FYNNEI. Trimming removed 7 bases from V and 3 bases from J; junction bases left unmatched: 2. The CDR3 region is CASNRGRTDTQYF. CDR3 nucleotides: TGTGCCAGCAACAGGGGGCGAACAGATACGCAGTATTTT. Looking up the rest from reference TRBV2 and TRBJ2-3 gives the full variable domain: EPEVTQTPSHQVTQMGQEVILRCVPISNHLYFYWYRQILGQKVEFLVSFYNNEISEKSEIFDDQFSVERPDGSNFTLKIRSTKLEDSAMYFCASNRGRTDTQYFGPGTRLTVL.

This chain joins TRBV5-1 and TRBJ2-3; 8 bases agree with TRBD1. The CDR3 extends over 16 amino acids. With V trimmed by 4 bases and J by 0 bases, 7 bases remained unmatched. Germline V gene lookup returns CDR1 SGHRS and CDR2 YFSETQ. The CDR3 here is CASSLRTGRSTDTQYF. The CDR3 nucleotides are TGCGCCAGCAGCCTTAGGACAGGGAGAAGCACAGATACGCAGTATTTT.

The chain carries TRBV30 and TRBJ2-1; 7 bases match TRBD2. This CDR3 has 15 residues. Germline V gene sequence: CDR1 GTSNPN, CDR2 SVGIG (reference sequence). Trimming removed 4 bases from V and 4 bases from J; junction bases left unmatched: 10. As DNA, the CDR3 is TGTGCCTGGACATTGGGGCTAGCGGATTACAATGAGCAGTTCTTC. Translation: CAWTLGLADYNEQFF. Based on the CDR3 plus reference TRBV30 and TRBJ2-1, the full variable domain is SQTIHQWPATLVQPVGSPLSLECTVEGTSNPNLYWYRQAAGRGLQLLFYSVGIGQISSEVPQNLSASRPQDRQFILSSKKLLLSDSGFYLCAWTLGLADYNEQFFGPGTRLTVL.

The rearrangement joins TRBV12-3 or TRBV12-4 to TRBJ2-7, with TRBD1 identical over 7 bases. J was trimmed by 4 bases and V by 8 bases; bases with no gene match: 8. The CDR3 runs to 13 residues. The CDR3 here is CASSKKGAYEQYF. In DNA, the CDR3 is TGTGCCAGCTCCAAAAAGGGGGCATACGAGCAGTACTTC.

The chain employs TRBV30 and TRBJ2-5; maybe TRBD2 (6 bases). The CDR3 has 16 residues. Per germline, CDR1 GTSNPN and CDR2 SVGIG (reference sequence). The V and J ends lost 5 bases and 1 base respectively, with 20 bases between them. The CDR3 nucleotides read TGTGCCTGGTCCCGGTATGGAGGGCCGATCCAAGAGACCCAGTACTTC. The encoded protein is CAWSRYGGPIQETQYF.

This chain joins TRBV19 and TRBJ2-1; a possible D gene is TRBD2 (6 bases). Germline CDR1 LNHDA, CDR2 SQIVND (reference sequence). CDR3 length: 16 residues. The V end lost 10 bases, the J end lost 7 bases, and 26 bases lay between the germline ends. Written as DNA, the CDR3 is TGTGCCACCCGAACCCCGGGACTCCCCAGGTGGAATGAGCAGTTCTTC. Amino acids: CATRTPGLPRWNEQFF.

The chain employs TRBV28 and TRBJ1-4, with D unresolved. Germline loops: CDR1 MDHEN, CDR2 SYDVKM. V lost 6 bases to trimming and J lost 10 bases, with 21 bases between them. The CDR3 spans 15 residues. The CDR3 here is CASSRLKGFGGKLFF. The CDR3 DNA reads TGTGCCAGCAGCAGACTCAAAGGGTTTGGCGGAAAACTGTTTTTT.

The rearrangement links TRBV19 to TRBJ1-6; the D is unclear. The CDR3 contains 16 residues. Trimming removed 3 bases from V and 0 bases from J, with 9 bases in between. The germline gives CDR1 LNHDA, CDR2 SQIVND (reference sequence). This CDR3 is CASSIRTGSYNSPLHF. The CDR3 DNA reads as TGTGCCAGTAGTATCCGGACCGGCTCCTATAATTCACCCCTCCACTTT.

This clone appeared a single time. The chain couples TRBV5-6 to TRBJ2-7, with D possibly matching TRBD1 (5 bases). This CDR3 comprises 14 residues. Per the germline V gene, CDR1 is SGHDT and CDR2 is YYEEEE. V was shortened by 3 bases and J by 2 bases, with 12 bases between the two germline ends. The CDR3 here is CASSSKGVAYEQYF. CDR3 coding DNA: TGTGCCAGCAGCTCGAAAGGGGTCGCCTACGAGCAGTACTTC.

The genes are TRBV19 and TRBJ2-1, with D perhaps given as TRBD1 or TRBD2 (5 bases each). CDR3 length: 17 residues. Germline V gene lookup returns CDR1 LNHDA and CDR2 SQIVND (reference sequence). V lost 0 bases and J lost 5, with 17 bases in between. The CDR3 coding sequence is TGTGCCAGTAGTATAGATAGTGGAAGCGGACACAACAATGAGCAGTTCTTC. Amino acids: CASSIDSGSGHNNEQFF.

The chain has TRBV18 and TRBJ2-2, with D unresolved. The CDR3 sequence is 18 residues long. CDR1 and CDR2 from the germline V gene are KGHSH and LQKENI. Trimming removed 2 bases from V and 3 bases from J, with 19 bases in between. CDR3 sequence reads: CASSPNVVGSLDTGELFF. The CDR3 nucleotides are TGTGCCAGCTCACCAAATGTAGTGGGGTCGTTGGACACCGGGGAGCTGTTTTTT.

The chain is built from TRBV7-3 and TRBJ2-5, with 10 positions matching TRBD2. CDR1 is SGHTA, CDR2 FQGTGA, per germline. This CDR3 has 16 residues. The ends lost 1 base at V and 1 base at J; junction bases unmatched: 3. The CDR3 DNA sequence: TGTGCCAGCAGCTTAAGAGGGACTAGCGCCCAAGAGACCCAGTACTTC. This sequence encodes CASSLRGTSAQETQYF.

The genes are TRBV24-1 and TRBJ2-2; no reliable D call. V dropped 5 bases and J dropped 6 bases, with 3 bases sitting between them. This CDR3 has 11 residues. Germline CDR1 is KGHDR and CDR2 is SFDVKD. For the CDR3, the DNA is TGTGCCACCAGTGTCTCCGGGGAGCTGTTTTTT. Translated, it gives CATSVSGELFF.